One T cell receptor beta chain is described in this entry. The antigen remains unidentified. Germline values: CDR1 SGHRS, CDR2 YFSETQ. V was pared by 0 bases and J by 7 bases, with 13 bases between. The CDR3 contains 14 residues. The data are from a study of radiation and T cells in renal cell carcinoma. Study-wide results and caveats: In nephrectomy-only tumors, top 100 clonotypes averaged around 40%, versus about 50% irradiated. In blood, top tumor clones expanded by 2 weeks, shrinking by 4. Without pretreatment biopsies, baseline tumor clonotype presence was undetermined.

Treatment denoted: 15 Gy SBRT to primary tumor, nephrectomy 4 weeks later. Nephrectomy followed 15 Gy stereotactic body radiation by 4 weeks. Generated by immunoSEQ multiplex PCR, the TCRdb table keeps only in-frame clones and is missing some. The sample yields under 25,000 clones, roughly 64% seen once. The chain employs TRBV5-1 and TRBJ2-5, with D maybe TRBD2 (5 bases). The input for sequencing was tumor tissue, taken from a patient whose treatment included radiotherapy and nephrectomy. This TCR was sampled from a woman between 70 and 85 years old with renal cell carcinoma. CDR3 DNA sequence: TGCGCCAGCAGCTTGGCCCCTGGTGAGGGGACCCAGTACTTC. Protein sequence: CASSLAPGEGTQYF. Full variable domain (missing parts from reference TRBV5-1 and TRBJ2-5): KAGVTQTPRYLIKTRGQQVTLSCSPISGHRSVSWYQQTPGQGLQFLFEYFSETQRNKGNFPGRFSGRQFSNSRSEMNVSTLELGDSALYLCASSLAPGEGTQYFGPGTRLLVL.